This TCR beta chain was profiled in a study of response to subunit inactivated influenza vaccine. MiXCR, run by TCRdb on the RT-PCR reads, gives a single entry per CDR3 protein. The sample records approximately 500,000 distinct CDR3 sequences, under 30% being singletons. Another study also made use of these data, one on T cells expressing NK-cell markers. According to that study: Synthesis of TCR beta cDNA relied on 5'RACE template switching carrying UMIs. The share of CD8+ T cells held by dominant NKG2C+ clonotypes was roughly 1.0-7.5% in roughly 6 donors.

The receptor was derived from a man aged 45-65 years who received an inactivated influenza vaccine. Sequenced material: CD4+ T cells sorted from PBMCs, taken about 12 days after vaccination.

CDR3 sequence: CSARDLDQPQHF. The CDR3 DNA follows: TGCAGTGCTAGAGATTTGGATCAGCCCCAGCATTTT. The chain combines TRBV20-1 with TRBJ1-5; no firm D call. The CDR3 is made up of 12 amino acids. Trimming pared 0 bases from V and 5 bases from J, leaving 5 bases between. Germline CDR1 and CDR2: DFQATT and SNEGSKA (reference sequence).